A selection of T cell receptor beta chains follows, all from one sample in a study of OX40 agonist ivuxolimab in advanced cancers. Repertoires were generated with immunoSEQ multiplex PCR, while TCRdb's copy carries only in-frame clones and drops some. Here the sample spans 45,000 to 55,000 clones, 87% being singletons. Material: CD4+ or CD8+ T cells sorted from blood, obtained in a trial of the OX40 agonist ivuxolimab. The receptors were sampled from an adult with an advanced solid tumor such as melanoma, head and neck, liver or kidney cancer. Both conserved end residues are part of each CDR3. D genes are given only for firm matches. For some rows the clone size is stated as once, few or many, or as a class when expanded; others skip it.

clone_size,v_call,d_call,j_call,cdr3_nt,cdr3_aa
NA,TRBV5-6,NA,TRBJ2-7,TGTGCCAGCAGCTTGGTGGGAGCCTCTAACTACGAGCAGTACTTC,CASSLVGASNYEQYF
NA,TRBV28,TRBD2,TRBJ2-7,TGTGCCAGCACTACCCTCGGGGCTAGCGGATCCTACGAGCAGTACTTC,CASTTLGASGSYEQYF
NA,TRBV28,TRBD1,TRBJ2-7,TGTGCCAGCAGGGACTCAAGCGGGACAGGGTACGAGCAGTACTTC,CASRDSSGTGYEQYF
NA,TRBV30,NA,TRBJ1-1,TGTGCCTGGAGCTGGGTAGGGAACACTGAAGCTTTCTTT,CAWSWVGNTEAFF
NA,TRBV27,TRBD2,TRBJ2-3,TGTGCCAGCAGTCTAGCGGGAGGGCCGTGGGATACGCAGTATTTT,CASSLAGGPWDTQYF
NA,TRBV5-8,NA,TRBJ2-3,TGTGCCCAAACGCTTGGCGGCCCCTCTAGCACAGATACGCAGTATTTT,CAQTLGGPSSTDTQYF
NA,TRBV6-1,TRBD2,TRBJ2-1,TGTGCCAGCAGGGCCGGGACTAGCAGCTACAATGAGCAGTTCTTC,CASRAGTSSYNEQFF
NA,TRBV4-1,TRBD1,TRBJ2-7,TGCGCCAGCAGCCAGCGGGACAGGGGCTACGAGCAGTACTTC,CASSQRDRGYEQYF
NA,TRBV25-1,NA,TRBJ1-1,TGTGCCAGCGAACATGGGAGCACTGAAGCTTTCTTT,CASEHGSTEAFF
NA,TRBV10-1,TRBD1,TRBJ2-7,TGCGCCAGCAGTGAGGGACAGGGGAGTCATTGGTACTTC,CASSEGQGSHWYF
NA,TRBV18,NA,TRBJ2-7,TGTGCCAGCTCACCACCCCTCCCGTCGTCGCTACGCGGGCAGTACTTC,CASSPPLPSSLRGQYF
NA,TRBV5-6,NA,TRBJ1-5,TGTGCCAGCAGCTCCGGACGAAACACCGGCAATCAGCCCCAGCATTTT,CASSSGRNTGNQPQHF
NA,TRBV27,NA,TRBJ2-7,TGTGCCAGCAGTCTTCCCCGGGGGCTCAACTTTTACGAGCAGTACTTC,CASSLPRGLNFYEQYF
NA,TRBV19,TRBD1,TRBJ1-5,TGTGCCAGTAGTATGGGGATGGGACAGGGTCGGGGCAATCAGCCCCAGCATTTT,CASSMGMGQGRGNQPQHF
NA,TRBV5-1,NA,TRBJ2-3,TGCGCCAGCAGCCCTGGGGCGTCGAGCACAGATACGCAGTATTTT,CASSPGASSTDTQYF
NA,TRBV6-6,NA,TRBJ2-3,TGTGCCAGCTGTGACCCCACAGATACGCAGTATTTT,CASCDPTDTQYF
NA,TRBV6-6,TRBD2,TRBJ2-7,TGTGCCAGCAGCTCCGGGACTAGCGGGAAGGGGCAGTACTTC,CASSSGTSGKGQYF
NA,TRBV2,TRBD1,TRBJ2-1,TGTGCCAGCAGTGAGCCGGGACAGGGAATCGTCCGCCCCTACAATGAGCAGTTCTTC,CASSEPGQGIVRPYNEQFF
NA,TRBV7-9,TRBD2,TRBJ2-3,TGTGCCAGCAGCTCATACTTAGCGGGACTCACAGATACGCAGTATTTT,CASSSYLAGLTDTQYF
few,TRBV10-3,NA,TRBJ2-7,TGTGCCATCAGTGCAGGCTACGAGCAGTACTTC,CAISAGYEQYF
few,TRBV9,TRBD1,TRBJ1-3,TGTGCCAGCAGCCTTTACGGGACAGCCTACTCTGGAAACACCATATATTTT,CASSLYGTAYSGNTIYF
NA,TRBV28,NA,TRBJ2-1,TGTGCCAGCAGTTGGAGACGAAACAATGAGCAGTTCTTC,CASSWRRNNEQFF
NA,TRBV7-9,TRBD1,TRBJ1-5,TGTGCCAGCACAAACGGGACAGGGGTCAGTCAGCCCCAGCATTTT,CASTNGTGVSQPQHF
NA,TRBV5-4,NA,TRBJ2-3,TGTGCCAGCAGCCCTAGTACGAGCACAGATACGCAGTATTTT,CASSPSTSTDTQYF